The 23 T cell receptor beta chains listed next were all sequenced from one sample in a study of blood T cell repertoires in COVID-19. Profiled with immunoSEQ multiplex PCR; TCRdb holds only in-frame clones, not every one. This sample has about 230,000 clones; roughly 81% occur once, and the top ten carry approximately 0.89%. Sequenced sample: peripheral blood. These receptor sequences come from a man aged 35-49 years with acute or convalescent COVID-19.

This chain joins TRBV3-1 (or the pseudogene TRBV3-2) and TRBJ2-2; 8 nucleotides agree with TRBD1. The junction had 2 bases not matched to a gene; V was cut back by 4 bases and J by 1 base. Germline V lookup: CDR1 LGHDT, CDR2 YNNKEL (reference sequence). There are 15 residues in the CDR3. The CDR3 nucleotides read TGTGCCAGCAGCCCTGGACAGGGGAACACCGGGGAGCTGTTTTTT. Residues: CASSPGQGNTGELFF.

The chain uses TRBV7-3 and TRBJ2-3; unclear D gene. This CDR3 is 13 amino acids long. Germline V gene sequence: CDR1 SGHTA, CDR2 FQGTGA. V lost 3 bases and J lost 2, with 6 bases in between. The CDR3 region is CASSLLNTDTQYF. CDR3 in DNA: TGTGCCAGCAGCTTGCTAAACACAGATACGCAGTATTTT.

The chain has TRBV19 and TRBJ1-4; 10 nucleotides match TRBD1. Per the germline V gene, CDR1 is LNHDA and CDR2 is SQIVND (reference sequence). Unmatched junction bases numbered 7, after V lost 6 bases and J lost 0 bases. The CDR3 is 17 amino acids. CDR3 nucleotide sequence: TGTGCCAGTAGCACCGGGACAGGGGACGCAACTAATGAAAAACTGTTTTTT. Translating gives CASSTGTGDATNEKLFF.

The rearrangement uses TRBV3-1 (or the pseudogene TRBV3-2) and TRBJ1-5; no reliable D call. The CDR3 length is 14 residues. The V end lost 6 bases, the J end lost 4 bases, and 13 bases lay between the germline ends. Germline V gene lookup returns CDR1 LGHDT and CDR2 YNNKEL (reference sequence). CDR3 in DNA: TGTGCCAGCAGTCCTTCGGGGAATAATCAGCCCCAGCATTTT. It encodes CASSPSGNNQPQHF.

J is TRBJ2-1 and V is TRBV27; TRBD2 might be the D (5 bases). Germline CDR1 is MNHEY and CDR2 is SMNVEV (reference sequence). The CDR3 sequence is 14 residues long. Trimming cost V 5 bases and J 10 bases, with 18 bases left between them. The CDR3 loop is CASSRDPRGEEQFF. The CDR3 coding sequence is TGTGCCAGCAGTAGGGATCCCCGGGGTGAGGAGCAGTTCTTC.

This clone turned up a few times. The CDR3 loop is CASSPPTLGGTEAFF. The CDR3 nucleotides read TGTGCCAGCTCACCTCCTACTTTGGGGGGCACTGAAGCTTTCTTT. This chain connects TRBV18 to TRBJ1-1, with a tentative D call TRBD1 (5 bases). The ends were cut back, 3 bases at V and 4 bases at J, with 15 bases in the middle. The CDR3 contains 15 residues. The V gene's germline CDR1 is KGHSH and CDR2 LQKENI.

The rearrangement links TRBV29-1 to TRBJ1-2, with D possibly TRBD1 on 6 matching bases. The germline CDR1 and CDR2 sequences are SQVTM and ANQGSEA. The CDR3 consists of 12 residues. Between the trimmed V and J ends, which lost 7 bases and 7 bases, there was a span of 16 bases. The CDR3 nucleotides read TGCAGCGCCCCTACGGGGGGCTTTGGCTACACCTTC. This codes for CSAPTGGFGYTF.

The V call is TRBV19, the J call TRBJ2-3; 10 bases line up with TRBD1. This CDR3 has 15 amino acids. Germline CDR1 LNHDA, CDR2 SQIVND (reference sequence). With 3 bases clipped from V and 7 bases from J, the junction kept 7 bases outside the gene matches. The CDR3 DNA sequence: TGTGCCAGTAGTATCGAGACAGGGGGCCAATATACGCAGTATTTT. It yields the protein CASSIETGGQYTQYF.

The gene calls are TRBV7-2 and TRBJ2-7, with D perhaps matching TRBD2 (5 bases). Trimming removed 1 base from V and 2 bases from J, with 15 bases in between. Looked up from germline, CDR1 is SGHTA and CDR2 is FQGNSA. This CDR3 is 16 amino acids long. This CDR3 is CASSLVGGRPPYEQYF. As DNA, the CDR3 is TGTGCCAGCAGCTTAGTGGGCGGGCGTCCCCCCTACGAGCAGTACTTC. Full variable domain (rest looked up from reference TRBV7-2 and TRBJ2-7): GAGVSQSPSNKVTEKGKDVELRCDPISGHTALYWYRQSLGQGLEFLIYFQGNSAPDKSGLPSDRFSAERTGGSVSTLTIQRTQQEDSAVYLCASSLVGGRPPYEQYFGPGTRLTVT.

V usage is TRBV6-6 and J usage is TRBJ1-4, with D possibly matching TRBD1 (5 bases). This CDR3 contains 14 residues. V lost 6 bases to trimming and J lost 4 bases, with 12 bases between them. Germline V gene sequence: CDR1 MNHNY, CDR2 SVGAGI (reference sequence). The CDR3 DNA sequence: TGTGCCAGCAGCTTCGACAGATTTAATGAAAAACTGTTTTTT. Its protein product is CASSFDRFNEKLFF.

As to this clone: Other DNA sequences in the sample encode the same CDR3. The chain links TRBV6-5 to TRBJ1-1; 7 nucleotides agree with TRBD1. The germline V gene encodes CDR1 MNHEY and CDR2 SVGAGI. V shed 4 bases and J 0 bases; nucleotides not matched to a gene: 2. This CDR3 is built from 14 residues. The CDR3 protein is CASSSRGVNTEAFF. The CDR3, as DNA: TGTGCCAGCAGTTCCAGGGGGGTGAACACTGAAGCTTTCTTT.

V and J are TRBV4-3 and TRBJ2-7, with 9 nucleotides matching TRBD1. V was clipped by 0 bases and J by 3 bases; unmatched bases: 6. This CDR3 spans 16 amino acids. CDR1 and CDR2 from the germline V gene are LGHNA and YSLEER. CDR3 amino acids: CASSQDIGTGFYEQYF. The CDR3 DNA reads as TGCGCCAGCAGCCAAGATATAGGGACAGGGTTCTACGAGCAGTACTTC.

This sequence joins TRBV5-1 and TRBJ1-1; D remains unclear. Germline V gene lookup returns CDR1 SGHRS and CDR2 YFSETQ. Trimming pared 1 base from V and 0 bases from J, leaving 10 bases between. The CDR3 is 15 residues long. The chain's CDR3 is CASSLLVGVNTEAFF. The CDR3 region has the DNA TGCGCCAGCAGCTTGTTAGTCGGAGTGAACACTGAAGCTTTCTTT.

This chain uses TRBV27 with TRBJ2-2; 9 bases map to TRBD1. CDR3 length equals 17 residues. From germline, CDR1 is MNHEY and CDR2 SMNVEV (reference sequence). V dropped 7 bases and J dropped 3; count of bases not matched to a gene: 12. CDR3 in amino acids: CASTYDPGQGYTGELFF. The CDR3 DNA follows: TGTGCCAGCACTTACGATCCGGGACAGGGATACACCGGGGAGCTGTTTTTT.

The chain couples TRBV5-1 to TRBJ2-5, with a weak D call TRBD1 (6 bases). V was cut by 7 bases and J by 7 bases, with 14 bases left in between. This CDR3 has 12 amino acids. Germline-derived CDR1 and CDR2 are SGHRS and YFSETQ. CDR3 protein: CASQDSQWTQYF. As DNA, the CDR3 is TGCGCCAGCCAGGACAGTCAATGGACCCAGTACTTC.

This clone was seen a single time. This chain connects TRBV3-1 (or the pseudogene TRBV3-2) to TRBJ1-1; D gene ambiguous. The CDR3 runs to 14 residues. Germline V gene sequence: CDR1 LGHDT, CDR2 YNNKEL (reference sequence). With 4 bases removed from V and 5 bases from J, the gap between germline ends came to 14 bases. CDR3 nucleotides: TGTGCCAGCAGCCGCTCTTCAGGTTGGACTGAAGCTTTCTTT. As protein: CASSRSSGWTEAFF.

The chain joins TRBV5-8 to TRBJ2-1; 10 nucleotides line up with TRBD2. CDR3 length equals 15 residues. The V gene end was trimmed by 4 bases and the J gene end by 8 bases; junction bases not matched to a gene: 9. The germline gives CDR1 SGHTS, CDR2 YDEGEE. CDR3 region: CASSLKRGGLDEQFF. The CDR3 region has the DNA TGTGCCAGCAGCCTTAAGCGGGGGGGCCTGGATGAGCAGTTCTTC. Full variable domain (remainder filled in from reference TRBV5-8 and TRBJ2-1): EAGVTQSPTHLIKTRGQQATLRCSPISGHTSVYWYQQALGLGLQFLLWYDEGEERNRGNFPPRFSGRQFPNYSSELNVNALELEDSALYLCASSLKRGGLDEQFFGPGTRLTVL.

In DNA form, the CDR3 reads TGCGCCAGCAGCGGGGAGGCCAAAAACATTCAGTACTTC. As protein: CASSGEAKNIQYF. The chain joins TRBV5-1 to TRBJ2-4; perhaps TRBD2 as D (5 bases). The CDR3 has 13 residues. V lost 4 bases, J lost 1 base, and 6 bases lay in between. Germline CDR1 reads SGHRS; CDR2 reads YFSETQ.

The chain uses TRBV2 and TRBJ1-4; 9 bases fit TRBD1. The CDR3 is 18 amino acids. Germline V gives CDR1 SNHLY, CDR2 FYNNEI. V was clipped by 7 bases and J by 7 bases; unmatched bases: 19. The CDR3 DNA sequence: TGTGCCAGCATGAGCGAGGAATCGACAGGGGGGTTCGGTGAAAAACTGTTTTTT. Translating it yields CASMSEESTGGFGEKLFF.

This sequence joins TRBV19 and TRBJ1-1; the D is unclear. Germline V CDR1 and CDR2: LNHDA, SQIVND (reference sequence). This CDR3 is built from 13 residues. V lost 5 bases and J 7 bases, leaving 14 bases between the germline ends. In DNA form, the CDR3 reads TGTGCCAGTAGTTCCCGGGGTTACGGTGAAGCTTTCTTT. Protein sequence: CASSSRGYGEAFF.

The rearrangement joins TRBV5-1 to TRBJ2-5; 9 bases fit TRBD1. The germline CDR1 and CDR2 sequences are SGHRS and YFSETQ. There are 17 residues in the CDR3. Trimming cost V 0 bases and J 5 bases; bases outside gene matches: 11. CDR3 residues: CASSLGSSQGATETQYF. The DNA for the CDR3 is TGCGCCAGCAGCTTGGGTAGTTCACAGGGGGCGACGGAGACCCAGTACTTC.

The V gene is TRBV27, the J gene TRBJ2-1; the match to TRBD2 covers 9 bases. The ends lost 0 bases at V and 4 bases at J; junction bases unmatched: 16. The CDR3 length is 20 residues. Germline values: CDR1 MNHEY, CDR2 SMNVEV (reference sequence). This CDR3 reads CASSLSASSPGGGAYNEQFF. The CDR3 nucleotides read TGTGCCAGCAGTTTATCTGCCTCAAGTCCTGGCGGGGGGGCGTACAATGAGCAGTTCTTC.

V and J are TRBV15 and TRBJ1-3, with 8 nucleotides matching TRBD1. The length of the CDR3 is 16 residues. The V gene end was trimmed by 3 bases and the J gene end by 3 bases; junction bases not matched to a gene: 7. Germline-derived CDR1 and CDR2 are LNHNV and YYDKDF (reference sequence). The CDR3 here is CATSSPTGAIGNTIYF. The CDR3 DNA follows: TGTGCCACCAGCAGCCCGACAGGGGCTATTGGAAACACCATATATTTT.